This T cell receptor beta chain appears in the sequencing data of a study of OX40 agonist ivuxolimab in advanced cancers. Study details: Ivuxolimab was delivered to patients intravenously every 2 weeks at doses spanning 0.01 to 10 mg/kg.

Enrollment shut out patients with autoimmune disease history or systemic immunosuppression. Blood got drawn at baseline, again on cycle 4 day 1, and then on cycle 7 day 1. In germline, CDR1 is MDHEN, CDR2 SYDVKM. The CDR3 runs to 14 residues. The V and J ends lost 2 bases and 5 bases, in that order; junction bases with no gene match: 3. The repertoire was sequenced with immunoSEQ multiplex PCR; TCRdb's copy has only in-frame clones and lacks some. The table lists around 34,000 clones, around 90% of them singletons. The study, taken as a whole, reports: Expanded peripheral T cell antigen specificity was not determined.

Note on this clone: Its specificity is not known.

The sample here was CD4+ or CD8+ T cells sorted from blood, taken in a trial of the OX40 agonist ivuxolimab. This TCR came from an adult with an advanced solid tumor such as melanoma, head and neck, liver or kidney cancer. This chain connects TRBV28 to TRBJ2-5, with TRBD2 matching 9 bases. The CDR3 protein is CASSLLAGHETQYF. CDR3 nucleotide sequence: TGTGCCAGCAGTTTACTAGCGGGACATGAGACCCAGTACTTC.